A selection of T cell receptor beta chains follows, all from one sample in a study of blood T cells in healthy people across ages. TCRdb re-analysed the 5' RACE reads in MiXCR, keeping a single row per CDR3 protein. The data contain some 1,500,000 distinct CDR3 sequences, approximately 39% of them singletons. Input material: blood. Receptors originate from a woman aged 18-30 years in good health. CDR3s include the opening cysteine and the closing phenylalanine or tryptophan. Each record gives: V gene, CDR3 length, J gene, clone size, CDR3 protein. The size field is filled for only some rows; it gives once, few, many or a size class.

v_gene: TRBV5-1
len: 13
j_gene: TRBJ2-3
abundance: .
CDR3aa: CASSGTGANTQYF

v_gene: TRBV29-1
len: 16
j_gene: .
abundance: .
CDR3aa: CSVDYLTSGIQETQYF

v_gene: TRBV9
len: 16
j_gene: TRBJ2-1
abundance: .
CDR3aa: CASSFSKTGAYNEQFF

v_gene: TRBV5-6
len: 14
j_gene: TRBJ2-1
abundance: .
CDR3aa: CASSFFTSYNEQFF

v_gene: TRBV14
len: 11
j_gene: TRBJ2-1
abundance: few
CDR3aa: CASSQGLIQFF

v_gene: TRBV20-1
len: 12
j_gene: TRBJ1-1
abundance: .
CDR3aa: CSARQSYTEAFF

v_gene: TRBV2
len: 15
j_gene: TRBJ2-7
abundance: once
CDR3aa: CASSGGTGVSYEQYF

v_gene: TRBV5-1
len: 14
j_gene: TRBJ2-5
abundance: .
CDR3aa: CASSWTGAEREQYF

v_gene: TRBV10-3
len: 12
j_gene: TRBJ2-5
abundance: .
CDR3aa: CAISERQETQYF

v_gene: TRBV12-3/TRBV12-4
len: 12
j_gene: TRBJ2-1
abundance: .
CDR3aa: CASRTTGDEQFF

v_gene: TRBV12-3/TRBV12-4
len: 12
j_gene: TRBJ1-2
abundance: .
CDR3aa: CASRGPGSGYTF

v_gene: TRBV20-1
len: 11
j_gene: TRBJ1-3
abundance: .
CDR3aa: CSARDGNTIYF

v_gene: TRBV12-3/TRBV12-4
len: 12
j_gene: TRBJ1-2
abundance: .
CDR3aa: CASSVGLYGYTF

v_gene: TRBV14
len: 15
j_gene: TRBJ1-2
abundance: .
CDR3aa: CASSQQGVGKHGYTF

v_gene: TRBV2
len: 15
j_gene: TRBJ2-2
abundance: .
CDR3aa: CASRPGLGNTGELFF

v_gene: TRBV20-1
len: 15
j_gene: .
abundance: .
CDR3aa: CSARNSGTTRVEQYF

v_gene: TRBV29-1
len: 15
j_gene: TRBJ2-1
abundance: .
CDR3aa: CSVGGTSGIYNEQFF

v_gene: TRBV6-5
len: 16
j_gene: TRBJ1-2
abundance: .
CDR3aa: CASSYSQGSHPYGYTF

v_gene: TRBV12-3/TRBV12-4
len: 13
j_gene: TRBJ1-5
abundance: .
CDR3aa: CASSSSTNQPQHF

v_gene: TRBV20-1
len: 13
j_gene: TRBJ2-3
abundance: .
CDR3aa: CSARGELGNTQYF

v_gene: TRBV28
len: 16
j_gene: TRBJ2-7
abundance: .
CDR3aa: CASSPGGTESSYEQYF

v_gene: TRBV5-1
len: 13
j_gene: TRBJ2-7
abundance: .
CDR3aa: CASGRDTDYEQYF

v_gene: TRBV20-1
len: 16
j_gene: TRBJ2-3
abundance: many
CDR3aa: CSALRWGRGGPDTQYF

v_gene: TRBV10-3
len: 17
j_gene: TRBJ2-7
abundance: .
CDR3aa: CAISAGLAKGGSYEQYF

v_gene: TRBV6-5
len: 14
j_gene: TRBJ1-2
abundance: once
CDR3aa: CASSHPTGDYGYTF

v_gene: TRBV6-6
len: 17
j_gene: TRBJ2-6
abundance: .
CDR3aa: CASSYSNNPVAANVLTF

v_gene: TRBV12-3/TRBV12-4
len: 14
j_gene: TRBJ2-3
abundance: few
CDR3aa: CASSPRDFSDTQYF

v_gene: TRBV3-1
len: 13
j_gene: TRBJ2-3
abundance: few
CDR3aa: CASRPQLGDTQYF

v_gene: TRBV6-6
len: 16
j_gene: TRBJ2-2
abundance: once
CDR3aa: CASTKKRERATGELFF

v_gene: TRBV2
len: 12
j_gene: TRBJ1-5
abundance: .
CDR3aa: CASRTGREPQHF

v_gene: TRBV27
len: 18
j_gene: TRBJ1-1
abundance: once
CDR3aa: CASSLLNPMRGLITGAFF

v_gene: TRBV24-1
len: 19
j_gene: TRBJ2-1
abundance: few
CDR3aa: CATSDPGGLAGERGYEQFF

v_gene: TRBV20-1
len: 14
j_gene: TRBJ2-5
abundance: .
CDR3aa: CSVLSRQGGETQYF

v_gene: TRBV27
len: 14
j_gene: TRBJ2-1
abundance: .
CDR3aa: CASSPLREGNEQFF

v_gene: TRBV12-3/TRBV12-4
len: 14
j_gene: TRBJ1-1
abundance: many
CDR3aa: CASSLQGVNTEAFF

v_gene: TRBV6-2/TRBV6-3
len: 11
j_gene: TRBJ1-1
abundance: .
CDR3aa: CASSQGLEAFF

v_gene: TRBV7-2
len: 15
j_gene: TRBJ2-5
abundance: .
CDR3aa: CASSRNRGGQETQYF

v_gene: TRBV7-2
len: 17
j_gene: TRBJ2-3
abundance: .
CDR3aa: CASSFQPGLALTDTQYF

v_gene: TRBV2
len: 13
j_gene: TRBJ1-5
abundance: .
CDR3aa: CASSDGRDRPQHF

v_gene: TRBV6-1
len: 16
j_gene: TRBJ2-6
abundance: few
CDR3aa: CASRGREGAIGYVLTF

v_gene: TRBV14
len: 15
j_gene: TRBJ2-7
abundance: .
CDR3aa: CASSPRQGPTYEQYF

v_gene: TRBV12-3/TRBV12-4
len: 14
j_gene: TRBJ1-6
abundance: few
CDR3aa: CASSFIPEVSPLHF